The T cell receptor (beta chain) described here comes from a study of blood T cells in healthy people across ages. Study as a whole: The capture of about one barcoded beta molecule per two T cells was achieved by template switching.

Comments on this clonotype: Its antigen is unidentified.

Alongside a J-beta primer mix, a sample-barcoded 5' primer served in a second PCR lasting about 7 to 11 cycles. Each sample provided no less than 2.5 million CDR3-containing paired-end reads. MiXCR, run by TCRdb on the 5' RACE reads, gives a single entry per CDR3 protein. This repertoire shows around 2 million distinct CDR3 sequences, approximately 40% found once; its top ten account for under 30%. General study points: In long-lived donors, naive CD4+ cell counts and diversity exceeded those of aged donors. Changes seen in expanded clonotypes were possibly confounded by donor CMV status left unknown.

The specimen was blood. The sequence was obtained from a human donor in good health.

In nucleotides, the CDR3 is TGTGCCACCAGTGATCCGCGAAAATCGGAGACCCAGTACTTC. It codes for CATSDPRKSETQYF. This chain joins TRBV24-1 and TRBJ2-4; D remains ambiguous. The J call may be wrong; the DNA end is better matched by TRBJ2-5. The CDR3 has 14 amino acids. CDR1 is KGHDR and CDR2 is SFDVKD in the germline V gene.